The rows below give T cell receptor beta chains drawn from one sample of a study of T cell responses to AZD1222 COVID-19 vaccine. Profiled with immunoSEQ multiplex PCR; TCRdb holds only in-frame clones, not every one. This sample has approximately 160,000 clones, with 85% to 95% found just once. The specimen was peripheral blood, collected on day 0 of AZD1222 vaccination. Source of these receptors: an adult in good health. The CDR3 runs from the conserved cysteine through the conserved F or W.

v_call	j_call	cdr3_aa
TRBV30	TRBJ1-2	CAWRTGGWGYTF
TRBV18	TRBJ2-5	CASSPRTTTRETQYF
TRBV29-1	TRBJ1-1	CSVGAGGMNTEAFF
TRBV18	TRBJ2-7	CASSRTGAGRGSYEQYF
TRBV5-1	TRBJ2-2	CASSWGTGNTGELFF
TRBV11-2	TRBJ1-2	CASSEGQNYGYTF
TRBV7-9	TRBJ1-3	CASSLGAGNTIYF
TRBV7-9	TRBJ1-4	CASSSVTGATNEKLFF
TRBV3-1/TRBV3-2	TRBJ1-2	CASSRQGAYGYTF
TRBV6-5	TRBJ1-1	CASSYQGSTEAFF
TRBV18	TRBJ1-2	CASSREGGSYGYTF
TRBV18	TRBJ1-1	CASSPQTNTEAFF
TRBV7-8	TRBJ1-2	CASSLGRDYGYTF
TRBV6-1	TRBJ1-2	CASRESPWTGSHGYTF
TRBV6-1	TRBJ1-6	CASSDPPGLRNSPLHF
TRBV18	TRBJ1-2	CASSPRTGMTGDGYTF
TRBV30	TRBJ1-4	CAWSVQPTNEKLFF
TRBV12-3/TRBV12-4	TRBJ1-3	CASSTQGNTIYF
TRBV28	TRBJ1-1	CASRGQGAMLNTEAFF
TRBV7-6	TRBJ2-5	CASSYPRQGVFGETQYF
TRBV11-3	TRBJ1-1	CASSLGIELNTEAFF
TRBV10-3	TRBJ2-7	CAIKDLGGENEQYF
TRBV18	TRBJ2-5	CASSINNRETQYF
TRBV19	TRBJ1-2	CASSMWRREYNGYTF
TRBV19	TRBJ1-1	CATNGLNTEAFF
TRBV5-8	TRBJ1-2	CASSPTQGYGYTF
TRBV7-2	TRBJ2-3	CASSLVVSGGSLQYF
TRBV6-4	TRBJ2-1	CASSGQGSGNEQFF
TRBV9	TRBJ2-1	CASSVSRGGDNEQFF
TRBV28	TRBJ2-3	CASRTGQRTDTQYF
TRBV6-4	TRBJ1-4	CASSGGSYATNEKLFF
TRBV10-1	TRBJ1-2	CASSDSQPYGYTF
TRBV4-2	TRBJ1-3	CASSQDWGTGGSGNTIYF
TRBV7-2	TRBJ1-4	CASSVGGSPEKLFF
TRBV7-2	TRBJ1-3	CASSPTGGKGNTIYF
TRBV6-1	TRBJ1-2	CASSEVGGHYGYTF
TRBV19	TRBJ2-7	CASSIGRSSYEQYF
TRBV4-1	TRBJ2-5	CASSQVQVVTQYF
TRBV14	TRBJ1-2	CASSHRNYGYTF
TRBV19	TRBJ1-4	CASSIPHNTEKLFF
TRBV11-3	TRBJ2-7	CASSLDQGGTGASYEQYF
TRBV7-9	TRBJ2-3	CASSLLRGTSVSTDTQYF
TRBV7-2	TRBJ1-1	CASTVVAGLNTEAFF
TRBV7-2	TRBJ2-1	CASSLDRGHGEQFF
TRBV15	TRBJ2-3	CATSRDTGYTQYF
TRBV28	TRBJ1-5	CASSREQGGSNQPQHF
TRBV6-5	TRBJ2-7	CASSSPWGDEQYF
TRBV14	TRBJ2-6	CASSQVGSGANVLTF
TRBV13	TRBJ1-2	CASSLGLGQNYGYTF
TRBV29-1	TRBJ1-3	CSVEGTGGVGNTIYF
TRBV6-5	TRBJ1-2	CASSFGQNYGYTF
TRBV2	TRBJ2-7	CASRDRGLNGYEQYF
TRBV15	TRBJ1-5	CATSRGWDSNQPQHF
TRBV7-9	TRBJ2-3	CASSPNTDTQYF
TRBV2	TRBJ1-5	CASSGTGFQPQHF